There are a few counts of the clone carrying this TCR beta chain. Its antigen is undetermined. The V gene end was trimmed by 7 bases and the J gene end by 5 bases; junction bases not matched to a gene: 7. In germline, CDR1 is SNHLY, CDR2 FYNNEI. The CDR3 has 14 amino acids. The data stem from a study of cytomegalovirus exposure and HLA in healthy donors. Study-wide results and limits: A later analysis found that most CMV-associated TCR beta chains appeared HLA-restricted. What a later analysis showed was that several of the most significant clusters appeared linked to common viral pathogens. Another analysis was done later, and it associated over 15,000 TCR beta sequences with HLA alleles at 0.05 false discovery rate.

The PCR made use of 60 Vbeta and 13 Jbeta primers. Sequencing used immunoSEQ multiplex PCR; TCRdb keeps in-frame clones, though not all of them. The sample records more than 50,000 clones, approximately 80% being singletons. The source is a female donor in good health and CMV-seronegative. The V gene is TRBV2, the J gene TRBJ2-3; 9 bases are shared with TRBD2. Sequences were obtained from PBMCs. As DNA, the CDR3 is TGTGCCAGCACCCATAGCGGGGGCGGAGATACGCAGTATTTT. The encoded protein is CASTHSGGGDTQYF. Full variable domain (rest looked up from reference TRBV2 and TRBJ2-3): EPEVTQTPSHQVTQMGQEVILRCVPISNHLYFYWYRQILGQKVEFLVSFYNNEISEKSEIFDDQFSVERPDGSNFTLKIRSTKLEDSAMYFCASTHSGGGDTQYFGPGTRLTVL.